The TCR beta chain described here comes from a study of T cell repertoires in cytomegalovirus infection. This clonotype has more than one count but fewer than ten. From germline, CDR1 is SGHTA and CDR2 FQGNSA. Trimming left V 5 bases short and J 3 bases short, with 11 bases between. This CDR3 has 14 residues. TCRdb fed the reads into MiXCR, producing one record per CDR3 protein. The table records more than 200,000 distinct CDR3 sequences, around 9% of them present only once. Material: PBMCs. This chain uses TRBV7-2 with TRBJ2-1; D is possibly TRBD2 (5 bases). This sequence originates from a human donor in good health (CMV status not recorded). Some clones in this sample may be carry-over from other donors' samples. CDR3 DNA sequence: TGTGCCAGCAGCCAGAGGGCAAACTACAATGAGCAGTTCTTC. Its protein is CASSQRANYNEQFF.